This T cell receptor (beta chain) is from a study of identical twins. CDR3 size: 15 residues. Germline lookup yields CDR1 MNHNS and CDR2 SASEGT. The ends were cut back, 10 bases at V and 0 bases at J, with 13 bases in the middle. Healthy Caucasians, and only they, were the donors. TCRdb re-derived calls from the 5' RACE reads in MiXCR, one entry per CDR3 protein. The data show around 680,000 distinct CDR3 sequences, roughly 8% seen once. The sample was also reused in another study, on yellow fever vaccine responses in identical twins.

This clonotype was sampled from a woman aged 18-29 years in good health. The chain employs TRBV6-1 and TRBJ2-6; D may correspond to TRBD1 or TRBD2 (6 bases each). Sequencing input: PBMCs. CDR3 loop: CATGGHLSGANVLTF. CDR3 coding DNA: TGTGCCACTGGGGGGCACCTCTCTGGGGCCAACGTCCTGACTTTC.